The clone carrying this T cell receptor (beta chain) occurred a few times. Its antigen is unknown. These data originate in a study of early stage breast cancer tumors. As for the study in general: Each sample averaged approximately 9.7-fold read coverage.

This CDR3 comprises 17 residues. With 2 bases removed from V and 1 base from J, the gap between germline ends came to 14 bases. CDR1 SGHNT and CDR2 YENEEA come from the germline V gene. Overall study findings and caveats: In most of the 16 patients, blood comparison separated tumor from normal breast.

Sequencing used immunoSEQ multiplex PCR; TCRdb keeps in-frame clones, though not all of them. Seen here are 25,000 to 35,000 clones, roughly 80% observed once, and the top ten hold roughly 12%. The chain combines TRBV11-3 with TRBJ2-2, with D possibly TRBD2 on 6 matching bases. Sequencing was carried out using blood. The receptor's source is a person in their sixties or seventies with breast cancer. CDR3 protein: CASSLTREWRNTGELFF. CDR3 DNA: TGTGCCAGCAGCTTAACCCGGGAGTGGCGGAACACCGGGGAGCTGTTTTTT.